What follows describes a single T cell receptor beta chain. The data were taken from a study of blood T cell repertoires in COVID-19. The CDR3 contains 14 residues. The germline gives CDR1 MNHEY, CDR2 SMNVEV (reference sequence). Trimming pared 6 bases from V and 2 bases from J, leaving 12 bases between. In the authors' methods: Nucleated cell number was recorded as an estimate derived from reference gene primer amplification. Clones were sequenced by immunoSEQ multiplex PCR, and TCRdb holds only the in-frame ones, with some missing. D and trimming come from the DNA, and the V and J calls and clone size come from that table. The sample contains under 200,000 clones, under 90% of which appear only once.

The specimen was peripheral blood. The J gene is TRBJ2-3, the V gene TRBV27, with D possibly matching TRBD2 (6 bases). This clonotype originated in a woman aged 70-85 years with COVID-19, enrolled during active disease. CDR3 region: CASRGLLITDTQYF. In DNA form, the CDR3 reads TGTGCCAGCAGGGGACTTCTGATCACAGATACGCAGTATTTT.